Given below is one T cell receptor beta chain in context. The target antigen is unknown. TCRdb's copy holds only in-frame clones and misses some; the assay was immunoSEQ multiplex PCR. The sample contains 55,000 to 70,000 clones, roughly 89% of which appear only once. The data were obtained in a study of OX40 agonist ivuxolimab in advanced cancers. Overall study findings and caveats: By week 6 at 0.1 to 3.0 mg/kg, blood CD4+ and CD8+ T cells had expanded clonally.

This CDR3 has 15 residues. V lost 6 bases to trimming and J lost 4 bases, with 18 bases between them. Germline loops: CDR1 MDHEN, CDR2 SYDVKM. The chain is built from TRBV28 and TRBJ2-5, with D tentatively TRBD2 (5 bases). The TCR sequence derives from an adult with an advanced solid tumor such as melanoma, head and neck, liver or kidney cancer. Sample: CD4+ or CD8+ T cells sorted from blood, taken in a trial of the OX40 agonist ivuxolimab. In DNA form, the CDR3 reads TGTGCCAGCAGCCGCCGAGGGAACCTTCGAGAGACCCAGTACTTC. Protein sequence: CASSRRGNLRETQYF.